This T cell receptor beta chain is drawn from a study of cytomegalovirus exposure and HLA in healthy donors. Only in-frame clones appear in the TCRdb table, and some are missing; sequencing was by immunoSEQ multiplex PCR. Here the sample spans 50,000 to 70,000 clones, 95% being singletons. In this sample, this clone turned up a few times. Germline CDR1 and CDR2: DFQATT and SNEGSKA (reference sequence). CDR3 length: 11 amino acids. Trimming removed 7 bases from V and 1 base from J, with 7 bases in between. The sequenced sample consisted of PBMCs. The receptor's source is a woman aged 18 to 35 in good health and CMV-seropositive. The V call is TRBV20-1, the J call TRBJ1-1; D remains unclear. CDR3 region: CSEEGNTEAFF. The DNA for the CDR3 is TGCAGTGAAGAGGGGAACACTGAAGCTTTCTTT.